This TCR beta chain was sequenced for a study of cytomegalovirus exposure and HLA in healthy donors. The study, taken as a whole, reports: Using the classifier, cytomegalovirus status was reportedly diagnosed with high specificity and sensitivity.

Details on this clone: The antigen is undetermined.

Per the germline V gene, CDR1 is KGHSH and CDR2 is LQKENI. The V end was cut by 2 bases, the J end by 7 bases, with 12 bases between. This CDR3 has 13 amino acids. TCRdb keeps only in-frame clones here, not all; method: immunoSEQ multiplex PCR. The sample yields 150,000 or so clones, about 95% seen once. The source material was PBMCs. V is TRBV18 and J is TRBJ2-7, with D hard to call. The sequence was obtained from a man between 18 and 35 years old in good health and CMV-seropositive. The CDR3 loop is CASSPLLYREQYF. CDR3 DNA: TGTGCCAGCTCACCATTACTCTATCGGGAGCAGTACTTC.